Reported below is one T cell receptor beta chain. The PCR used 60 Vbeta and 13 Jbeta primers. Sequencing was performed with immunoSEQ multiplex PCR; in TCRdb, only in-frame clones are kept and a portion is missing. The top ten hold around 1.2% of the sample, which has 90,000 to 110,000 clones, about four fifths seen once. These data originate in a study of cytomegalovirus exposure and HLA in healthy donors. Losses at the gene ends were 4 bases for V and 10 bases for J; bases not matched to a gene: 1. This CDR3 contains 11 residues. Germline lookup yields CDR1 SGHDT and CDR2 YYEEEE. The chain combines TRBV5-6 with TRBJ1-1, with 10 bases lining up with TRBD1. The sequenced sample consisted of PBMCs. The source of this sequence is a young man in good health and CMV-seronegative. CDR3 sequence (DNA): TGTGCCAGCAGCGGGGACAGGGGAGCTTTCTTT. Protein: CASSGDRGAFF. The full variable domain, completed using reference TRBV5-6 and TRBJ1-1, is DAGVTQSPTHLIKTRGQQVTLRCSPKSGHDTVSWYQQALGQGPQFIFQYYEEEERQRGNFPDRFSGHQFPNYSSELNVNALLLGDSALYLCASSGDRGAFFGQGTRLTVV.